This entry lists 32 T cell receptor beta chains sequenced from one sample in a study of technical replicates of blood from several donors. Profiled with immunoSEQ multiplex PCR; TCRdb holds only in-frame clones, not every one. The sample has about 85,000 clones; roughly 94% are singletons. Sequencing input: T cells isolated from PBMCs. The receptors originated from a human donor in good health.

Here the CDR3 reads CASSLGRETSEQYF. CDR3 nucleotides: TGTGCCAGCAGCCTGGGACGGGAGACTAGTGAGCAGTACTTC. The V and J genes are TRBV5-4 and TRBJ2-7, with D maybe TRBD2 (6 bases). The CDR3 totals 14 residues. Germline V lookup: CDR1 SGHNT, CDR2 YYREEE (reference sequence). Trimming stripped 4 bases from V and 7 bases from J, with 18 bases between.

The V call is TRBV29-1, the J call TRBJ2-2; 9 bases are shared with TRBD1. The V gene end was trimmed by 4 bases and the J gene end by 7 bases; junction bases not matched to a gene: 10. The CDR3 covers 15 residues. Germline V gene lookup returns CDR1 SQVTM and CDR2 ANQGSEA. CDR3 DNA: TGCAGCGTTGTCGGATGGGACAGGGTGGGCGGGGAGCTGTTTTTT. Protein sequence: CSVVGWDRVGGELFF.

The gene calls are TRBV5-6 and TRBJ2-4; 13 bases agree with TRBD2. The CDR3 has 18 amino acids. Germline trimming cut 3 bases from V and 0 bases from J; bases unmatched to any gene: 6. Germline assignment: CDR1 SGHDT and CDR2 YYEEEE. CDR3 protein: CASSSPGLAGLAKNIQYF. The DNA of the CDR3 is TGTGCCAGCAGCTCCCCGGGACTAGCGGGGCTAGCCAAAAACATTCAGTACTTC. Drawing the rest from reference TRBV5-6 and TRBJ2-4, the complete variable domain is DAGVTQSPTHLIKTRGQQVTLRCSPKSGHDTVSWYQQALGQGPQFIFQYYEEEERQRGNFPDRFSGHQFPNYSSELNVNALLLGDSALYLCASSSPGLAGLAKNIQYFGAGTRLSVL.

This chain links TRBV7-9 with TRBJ1-1; D gene uncertain. Germline loops: CDR1 SEHNR, CDR2 FQNEAQ (reference sequence). The CDR3 is made up of 12 amino acids. V dropped 6 bases and J dropped 6 bases, with 11 bases sitting between them. CDR3 residues: CASRHEGSEAFF. CDR3 bases: TGTGCCAGCAGACATGAGGGCTCTGAAGCTTTCTTT. The whole variable domain, remainder taken from reference TRBV7-9 and TRBJ1-1, is DTGVSQNPRHKITKRGQNVTFRCDPISEHNRLYWYRQTLGQGPEFLTYFQNEAQLEKSRLLSDRFSAERPKGSFSTLEIQRTEQGDSAMYLCASRHEGSEAFFGQGTRLTVV.

On this clone itself: Other nucleotide sequences from this sample produce the same CDR3. This chain links TRBV27 with TRBJ2-7, with 7 bases that match TRBD2. Unmatched junction bases numbered 2, after V lost 0 bases and J lost 6 bases. The germline CDR1 and CDR2 sequences are MNHEY and SMNVEV (reference sequence). This CDR3 is 13 amino acids long. The CDR3 loop is CASSLSGGSEQYF. The CDR3 nucleotides read TGTGCCAGCAGTTTATCGGGGGGGTCCGAGCAGTACTTC.

V is TRBV4-1 and J is TRBJ2-2, with D unclear. The V and J ends lost 0 bases and 8 bases respectively, with 10 bases between them. The CDR3 loop spans 14 amino acids. CDR1 is MGHRA, CDR2 YSYEKL, per germline. This chain's CDR3 is CASSQEEIEGELFF. The CDR3 nucleotides are TGCGCCAGCAGCCAAGAAGAGATCGAGGGGGAGCTGTTTTTT.

This chain links TRBV28 with TRBJ1-4; D is possibly TRBD1 (5 bases). The CDR3 spans 18 residues. The V end lost 2 bases, the J end lost 2 bases, and 18 bases lay between the germline ends. CDR1 and CDR2 from the germline V gene are MDHEN and SYDVKM. The DNA for the CDR3 is TGTGCCAGCAGTTTAGCAGGGCTAGGAATGGGGACTAATGAAAAACTGTTTTTT. It encodes CASSLAGLGMGTNEKLFF.

This clone was seen more than once but under ten times. The CDR3 reads CASSLFFGGLAGQAGELFF. The CDR3 DNA reads as TGTGCCAGCAGCTTGTTTTTCGGCGGGCTAGCGGGACAGGCCGGGGAGCTGTTTTTT. The rearrangement joins TRBV5-6 to TRBJ2-2, with D perhaps TRBD2 (9 bases). In germline, CDR1 is SGHDT, CDR2 YYEEEE. The CDR3 is made up of 19 amino acids. The ends were cut back, 1 base at V and 6 bases at J, with 25 bases in the middle.

This sequence joins TRBV7-9 and TRBJ1-1, with 7 nucleotides matching TRBD1. V gave up 5 bases and J gave up 5 bases; unmatched junction bases: 8. The CDR3 spans 14 residues. CDR1 and CDR2 (germline): SEHNR, FQNEAQ (reference sequence). The CDR3 is CASSIDRDGTEAFF. The CDR3 region has the DNA TGTGCCAGCAGCATCGACAGGGATGGAACTGAAGCTTTCTTT.

This rearrangement joins TRBV6-5 to TRBJ2-1; D perhaps matches TRBD2 (5 bases). Per germline, CDR1 MNHEY and CDR2 SVGAGI. Trimming took off 2 bases at V and 8 bases at J, with 13 bases between the two ends. The CDR3 is 14 residues long. The DNA for the CDR3 is TGTGCCAGCAGTTACAGAACAAACGGGGATGAGCAGTTCTTC. Its translation is CASSYRTNGDEQFF.

The chain recombines TRBV7-9 with TRBJ1-1; D ambiguous. The CDR3 is 14 amino acids. Germline V gives CDR1 SEHNR, CDR2 FQNEAQ (reference sequence). The V gene lost 2 bases and the J gene lost 0 bases, with 7 bases spanning the gap. This CDR3 is CASSLLDMNTEAFF. As DNA, the CDR3 is TGTGCCAGCAGCTTATTAGATATGAACACTGAAGCTTTCTTT.

This clone has just a few counts. This chain uses TRBV11-1 with TRBJ1-4, with a tentative D call TRBD1 (5 bases). The CDR3 runs to 12 residues. Trimming took off 8 bases at V and 5 bases at J, with 9 bases between the two ends. CDR1 and CDR2 from the germline V gene are SGHAT and FQDESV (reference sequence). CDR3 coding DNA: TGTGCCAGCCGGCAGGGCAATGAAAAACTGTTTTTT. It specifies CASRQGNEKLFF.

The chain uses TRBV5-1 and TRBJ2-1; the match to TRBD2 covers 12 bases. V was pared by 4 bases and J by 7 bases, with 9 bases of the junction left unmatched. CDR3 size: 16 residues. Germline V gene lookup returns CDR1 SGHRS and CDR2 YFSETQ. CDR3 in amino acids: CASSITGTSGLNEQFF. The CDR3 bases are TGCGCCAGCAGCATAACCGGGACTAGCGGGTTGAATGAGCAGTTCTTC.

The rearrangement uses TRBV5-1 and TRBJ2-5; 7 bases line up with TRBD1. The V and J ends lost 3 bases and 1 base, in that order; junction bases with no gene match: 3. Per the germline V gene, CDR1 is SGHRS and CDR2 is YFSETQ. CDR3 length: 14 residues. CDR3 bases: TGCGCCAGCAGCTGGGGACAGTTCCAAGAGACCCAGTACTTC. It is translated as CASSWGQFQETQYF.

The CDR3 loop reads CASSPDSGRRNEQYF. DNA of the CDR3: TGTGCCAGCAGCCCCGATAGCGGGAGACGCAACGAGCAGTACTTC. The chain couples TRBV14 to TRBJ2-7; 9 bases agree with TRBD2. The length of the CDR3 is 15 residues. Germline CDR1 reads SGHDN; CDR2 reads FVKESK. Unmatched junction bases numbered 9, after V lost 4 bases and J lost 5 bases.

The gene calls are TRBV19 and TRBJ1-1; D may be TRBD1 (5 bases). The germline gives CDR1 LNHDA, CDR2 SQIVND (reference sequence). Trimming stripped 3 bases from V and 1 base from J, with 12 bases between. The CDR3 extends over 15 amino acids. CDR3 nucleotide sequence: TGTGCCAGTAGTATTAAAGGGGTGCGGAACACTGAAGCTTTCTTT. This sequence encodes CASSIKGVRNTEAFF. The complete variable domain, with remaining parts taken from reference TRBV19 and TRBJ1-1, reads DGGITQSPKYLFRKEGQNVTLSCEQNLNHDAMYWYRQDPGQGLRLIYYSQIVNDFQKGDIAEGYSVSREKKESFPLTVTSAQKNPTAFYLCASSIKGVRNTEAFFGQGTRLTVV.

This rearrangement joins TRBV7-3 to TRBJ2-1; 9 nucleotides align to TRBD2. Germline V lookup: CDR1 SGHTA, CDR2 FQGTGA. Trimming removed 5 bases from V and 1 base from J; junction bases left unmatched: 3. CDR3 size: 15 residues. The CDR3 DNA reads as TGTGCCAGCAGCCAAAGCGGGAGGTCCTACAATGAGCAGTTCTTC. This codes for CASSQSGRSYNEQFF.

The DNA of the CDR3 is TGTGCCAGCAGGGTGGCAGGGGGCTTCACGGAGACCCAGTACTTC. This encodes CASRVAGGFTETQYF. This chain uses TRBV5-4 with TRBJ2-5; TRBD1 matches at 8 bases. Trimming at V came to 5 bases and at J to 5 bases, leaving 11 bases not matched to a gene. This CDR3 region has 15 residues. CDR1 is SGHNT and CDR2 is YYREEE in the germline V gene (reference sequence).

This clone came up once. V and J are TRBV7-2 and TRBJ2-3; 7 bases are shared with TRBD2. V dropped 6 bases and J dropped 4; count of bases not matched to a gene: 16. Germline CDR1 SGHTA, CDR2 FQGNSA. The CDR3 contains 17 residues. CDR3 sequence (DNA): TGTGCCAGCAGTCACAATCTCGGCGGGAGCCGGGCAGATACGCAGTATTTT. Translating it yields CASSHNLGGSRADTQYF. The full variable domain, rest sourced from reference TRBV7-2 and TRBJ2-3, is GAGVSQSPSNKVTEKGKDVELRCDPISGHTALYWYRQSLGQGLEFLIYFQGNSAPDKSGLPSDRFSAERTGGSVSTLTIQRTQQEDSAVYLCASSHNLGGSRADTQYFGPGTRLTVL.

The CDR3 DNA is TGTGCCAGCAGCTTTGTGCAACTCTCCTACGAGCAGTACTTC. Translation: CASSFVQLSYEQYF. The chain employs TRBV11-3 and TRBJ2-7; D is ambiguous. V lost 3 bases and J 0 bases, leaving 9 bases between the germline ends. CDR1 is SGHNT and CDR2 is YENEEA in the germline V gene. The CDR3 length is 14 residues.

CDR3 DNA: TGCAGCGTTCTGGGGCTCTCTGGAAACACCATATATTTT. Its protein product is CSVLGLSGNTIYF. The rearrangement joins TRBV29-1 to TRBJ1-3; D possibly corresponds to TRBD1 (5 bases). Germline V CDR1 and CDR2: SQVTM, ANQGSEA. The V gene lost 5 bases and the J gene lost 0 bases, with 8 bases spanning the gap. CDR3 length equals 13 residues.

The V and J genes are TRBV27 and TRBJ2-7, with D tentatively TRBD2 (6 bases). V gave up 6 bases and J gave up 3 bases, with 12 bases separating them. This CDR3 spans 13 amino acids. From germline, CDR1 is MNHEY and CDR2 SMNVEV (reference sequence). CDR3 in amino acids: CASSRTGVYEQYF. The CDR3 DNA is TGTGCCAGCAGCCGAACGGGGGTCTACGAGCAGTACTTC.

The V and J genes are TRBV9 and TRBJ2-3; D possibly corresponds to TRBD2 (5 bases). V lost 0 bases to trimming and J lost 0 bases, with 11 bases between them. The germline V gene encodes CDR1 SGDLS and CDR2 YYNGEE. The CDR3 consists of 16 residues. DNA for the CDR3: TGTGCCAGCAGCGTAGCTCCCCGGGGAAGCACAGATACGCAGTATTTT. It yields the protein CASSVAPRGSTDTQYF. The full variable domain, in which reference TRBV9 and TRBJ2-3 provide the parts outside the CDR3, is DSGVTQTPKHLITATGQRVTLRCSPRSGDLSVYWYQQSLDQGLQFLIQYYNGEERAKGNILERFSAQQFPDLHSELNLSSLELGDSALYFCASSVAPRGSTDTQYFGPGTRLTVL.

The chain carries TRBV5-1 and TRBJ1-2; 7 bases match TRBD1. The CDR3 is 14 amino acids. Germline V CDR1 and CDR2: SGHRS, YFSETQ. The V and J ends lost 4 bases and 3 bases, in that order; junction bases with no gene match: 6. Written as DNA, the CDR3 is TGCGCCAGCAGCGCTGGACAGGACCACTATGGCTACACCTTC. It encodes CASSAGQDHYGYTF.

This chain joins TRBV10-3 and TRBJ2-7; a weak D match, TRBD1 (5 bases). Germline lookup yields CDR1 ENHRY and CDR2 SYGVKD. This CDR3 comprises 15 residues. V dropped 7 bases and J dropped 4 bases, with 20 bases sitting between them. This chain's CDR3 is CAINQGALDNYEQYF. CDR3 sequence (DNA): TGTGCCATCAACCAGGGCGCGTTGGATAATTACGAGCAGTACTTC.

The chain uses TRBV6-1 and TRBJ2-7; 10 bases agree with TRBD2. CDR1 MNHNS and CDR2 SASEGT come from the germline V gene. The trim removed 4 bases at V and 0 bases at J, leaving 9 bases unmatched. The CDR3 extends over 17 amino acids. CDR3 residues: CASSALAGVPSSYEQYF. For the CDR3, the DNA is TGTGCCAGCAGTGCGCTAGCGGGGGTGCCGAGCTCCTACGAGCAGTACTTC.

The rearrangement uses TRBV6-5 and TRBJ1-1; D is unclear. The CDR3 length is 12 residues. Per the germline V gene, CDR1 is MNHEY and CDR2 is SVGAGI. Trimming pared 4 bases from V and 4 bases from J, leaving 7 bases between. The CDR3 sequence: CASSSTFTEAFF. The CDR3 coding sequence is TGTGCCAGCAGTTCGACTTTCACTGAAGCTTTCTTT.

The V call is TRBV11-2, the J call TRBJ1-3; D call uncertain. With 4 bases removed from V and 3 bases from J, the gap between germline ends came to 10 bases. CDR3 length equals 14 residues. CDR1 is SGHAT and CDR2 is FQNNGV in the germline V gene. CDR3 in DNA: TGTGCCAGCAGCTCTACCCGGGGTGGAAACACCATATATTTT. Encoded protein: CASSSTRGGNTIYF. Using reference TRBV11-2 and TRBJ1-3 for the parts outside the CDR3, the full variable domain is EAGVAQSPRYKIIEKRQSVAFWCNPISGHATLYWYQQILGQGPKLLIQFQNNGVVDDSQLPKDRFSAERLKGVDSTLKIQPAKLEDSAVYLCASSSTRGGNTIYFGEGSWLTVV.

The chain recombines TRBV9 with TRBJ2-5, with D perhaps matching TRBD2 (6 bases). CDR1 is SGDLS, CDR2 YYNGEE, per germline. The V end lost 0 bases, the J end lost 4 bases, and 16 bases lay between the germline ends. This CDR3 is 16 amino acids long. The CDR3 region has the DNA TGTGCCAGCAGCGTAGATCCCCGGGGGTTTTTAGAGACCCAGTACTTC. It codes for CASSVDPRGFLETQYF.

This clone was detected once. The V and J genes are TRBV4-1 and TRBJ2-7; tentatively, D is TRBD2 (5 bases). V lost 0 bases, J lost 2 bases, and 11 bases lay in between. Per germline, CDR1 MGHRA and CDR2 YSYEKL. The CDR3 runs 15 residues. In DNA, the CDR3 is TGCGCCAGCAGCCAAGAACGGGATCCAACCTACGAGCAGTACTTC. Translation gives CASSQERDPTYEQYF.

The genes are TRBV10-3 and TRBJ2-1; TRBD1 matches 9 bases. The CDR3 sequence is 14 residues long. Germline lookup yields CDR1 ENHRY and CDR2 SYGVKD. With V trimmed by 7 bases and J by 2 bases, 3 bases remained unmatched. CDR3 protein: CAITGDRAYNEQFF. In DNA form, the CDR3 reads TGTGCCATCACCGGGGACAGGGCCTACAATGAGCAGTTCTTC.

The chain is built from TRBV4-3 and TRBJ2-5; D is ambiguous. Between the trimmed V and J ends, which lost 0 bases and 5 bases, there was a span of 4 bases. Per the germline V gene, CDR1 is LGHNA and CDR2 is YSLEER. The CDR3 loop spans 12 amino acids. The CDR3 reads CASSQDMETQYF. In nucleotides, the CDR3 is TGCGCCAGCAGCCAAGATATGGAGACCCAGTACTTC.